This T cell receptor (beta chain) was recorded in a study of neurological immune-mediated disorders. Study results and limitations: Private repertoires in all groups were suggested by the finding that expanded clones across subjects shared no CDR3 amino acid sequences.

The authors made cDNA by 5'RACE with 10-nucleotide random UMIs. MiXCR, run by TCRdb on the 5' RACE reads, gives a single entry per CDR3 protein. Altogether 75,000 to 85,000 distinct CDR3 sequences are present, roughly a sixth being singletons, with the ten largest covering approximately 15%. In Maryland, USA, blood bank volunteers were the healthy controls. The V and J ends lost 3 bases and 7 bases respectively, with 10 bases between them. Germline CDR1 is LNHDA and CDR2 is SQIVND (reference sequence). This CDR3 has 13 amino acids. Notes on this clonotype: Its cognate antigen is unknown.

This TCR came from a woman aged 40-49 years in good health. This chain links TRBV19 with TRBJ2-1; TRBD1 might be the D (5 bases). Sequenced sample: PBMCs. The CDR3 DNA reads TGTGCCAGTAGTATCCCCGCAGGGAATGAGCAGTTCTTC. Translated, it gives CASSIPAGNEQFF.